This T cell receptor (beta chain) was sequenced during a study of cytomegalovirus exposure and HLA in healthy donors. Study-level findings and limits: Some V segments (TRBV6-2 and TRBV6-3 among them) were excluded as indistinguishable. Presence/absence analysis assumed near-uniform sequencing depth across donors. The study listed roughly 150 cytomegalovirus-associated TCR beta chains. Productive status was seen about 87% or about 30% of the time for most TCR beta V segments in an earlier analysis.

As for this clone: Its antigen is currently unknown.

PCR was performed using 60 Vbeta and 13 Jbeta primers. Method: immunoSEQ multiplex PCR; TCRdb's copy keeps in-frame clones and lacks some. The sample shows more than 95,000 clones, over 75% of them seen only once. Per germline, CDR1 SGHTA and CDR2 FQGTGA. The CDR3 loop spans 13 amino acids. The J segment lost 7 bases and the V segment lost 4 bases, leaving 4 bases of the junction unmatched. This chain uses TRBV7-3 with TRBJ1-1, with TRBD1 matching 9 bases. The source of this sequence is a young man in good health and CMV-seropositive. The sequenced sample consisted of PBMCs. CDR3 sequence reads: CASSSRTGDEAFF. The CDR3 DNA reads as TGTGCCAGCAGCTCCCGGACAGGGGATGAAGCTTTCTTT.